The rows below give T cell receptor beta chains drawn from one sample of a study of beta chain features in type 1 diabetes. Sequenced by immunoSEQ multiplex PCR; TCRdb stores in-frame clones only, minus some. The table has 130,000 or so clones, roughly 10% seen once. The sequenced sample consisted of central memory CD4+ T cells from blood. These receptors were collected from a man aged 25-45 years with type 1 diabetes. Both conserved end residues are part of each CDR3. D genes are given only for firm matches. For some rows the clone size is stated as once, few or many, or as a class when expanded; others skip it.

.,TRBV29-1,TRBJ1-1,few,TGCAGCGTTGCAAGTCCGAGGGCTGAAGCTTTCTTT,CSVASPRAEAFF
TRBD1,TRBV4-3,TRBJ2-3,.,TGCGCCAGCAGCCGCAAAAACAGGGGGGATACGCAGTATTTT,CASSRKNRGDTQYF
TRBD1,TRBV29-1,TRBJ2-3,few,TGCAGCGTTGGAGGGGGCCTGACAGATACGCAGTATTTT,CSVGGGLTDTQYF
.,TRBV29-1,TRBJ2-5,few,TGCAGCGTTGGGGCTAGCGAGGGACAGACCCAGTACTTC,CSVGASEGQTQYF
.,TRBV2,TRBJ2-5,few,TGTGCCAGCGGGGGGGCCAGTGAGACCCAGTACTTC,CASGGASETQYF
.,TRBV7-3,TRBJ2-3,.,TGTGCCAGCAGGCGAACGGCAACGGGGGATACGCAGTATTTT,CASRRTATGDTQYF
TRBD1,TRBV5-6,TRBJ1-5,few,TGTGCCAGCAGCTCTTCAGGGGGCAGGCAGCCCCAGCATTTT,CASSSSGGRQPQHF
TRBD1,TRBV14,TRBJ2-5,.,TGTGCCAGCAGCCAAGCTCTGGGACAGGGCGAGACCCAGTACTTC,CASSQALGQGETQYF
TRBD1,TRBV5-6,TRBJ2-7,few,TGTGCCAGCAGCCCCCAGGACAGGGACTCCTACGAGCAGTACTTC,CASSPQDRDSYEQYF
TRBD2,TRBV28,TRBJ2-5,.,TGTGCCACCGCGACCGGGACTAAGGCTGAGACCCAGTACTTC,CATATGTKAETQYF
TRBD2,TRBV29-1,TRBJ2-3,few,TGCAGCGTCAAACTAGCGGGGGGGCGGCCCAACACAGATACGCAGTATTTT,CSVKLAGGRPNTDTQYF
.,TRBV7-7,TRBJ2-6,few,TGTGCTAGCAGCTTAGGTCCCAGTCTCTCTGGGGCCAACGTCCTGACTTTC,CASSLGPSLSGANVLTF
.,TRBV25-1,TRBJ2-2,few,TGTGCCAGCAGTGAGAGAGACAGGCGCGGGGAGCTGTTTTTT,CASSERDRRGELFF
TRBD1,TRBV19,TRBJ2-1,few,TGTGCCAGTAGGGCCCCCGGACAGGGTACAGCCAATGAGCAGTTCTTC,CASRAPGQGTANEQFF
.,TRBV18,TRBJ2-5,.,TGTGCCAGCTCGCGCGATGCCCAAGAGACCCAGTACTTC,CASSRDAQETQYF
.,TRBV9,TRBJ2-1,.,TGTGCCAGCAGCGCGACTAGTCGGGGCCACAATGAGCAGTTCTTC,CASSATSRGHNEQFF
.,TRBV20-1,TRBJ2-3,.,TGCAGTGCTCCACTAGTGGATACGCAGTATTTT,CSAPLVDTQYF
.,TRBV2,TRBJ2-7,few,TGTGCCAGTGGCGGGCTGACCTACGAGCAGTACTTC,CASGGLTYEQYF
TRBD1,TRBV2,TRBJ2-4,few,TGTGCCAGCAGTGAAGGGACAGGGTTCATTCAGTACTTC,CASSEGTGFIQYF
.,TRBV5-1,TRBJ1-5,few,TGCGCCAGCAGCGAGGGAAGCAATCAGCCCCAGCATTTT,CASSEGSNQPQHF
TRBD1,TRBV2,TRBJ2-2,few,TGTGCCAGCAACGAGCACAGGGGGCCGGGCGCCGGGGAGCTGTTTTTT,CASNEHRGPGAGELFF
.,TRBV30,TRBJ2-1,few,TGTGCCTGGAGCAAAGTTATGCGCTCCTACAATGAGCAGTTCTTC,CAWSKVMRSYNEQFF
TRBD2,TRBV5-1,TRBJ2-7,few,TGCGCCAGCAGCTTCGTTATTCAGCGGGGGAGCTCCTACGAGCAGTACTTC,CASSFVIQRGSSYEQYF
.,TRBV5-1,TRBJ2-1,.,TGCGCCAGCAGACGGGGGGACACCAATGAGCAGTTCTTC,CASRRGDTNEQFF
TRBD1,TRBV19,TRBJ1-1,few,TGTGCCAGTAGTATGAACAGGGGTGAGGTCGAGTTCTTT,CASSMNRGEVEFF
TRBD1,TRBV30,TRBJ2-3,.,TGTGCCTGGAGTGATGGACAGGGGACAGATACGCAGTATTTT,CAWSDGQGTDTQYF
.,TRBV7-2,TRBJ2-5,few,TGTGCCAGCAGCCAAGAGACAGAGGAGACCCAGTACTTC,CASSQETEETQYF
TRBD2,TRBV11-2,TRBJ2-7,.,TGTGCCAGCAGCCCGGGACTAGCGGGGCTCTACGAGCAGTACTTC,CASSPGLAGLYEQYF